These 11 T cell receptor beta chains were sequenced from one sample in a study of radiotherapy plus CTLA-4 blockade in lung cancer. Generated by immunoSEQ multiplex PCR, the TCRdb table keeps only in-frame clones and is missing some. This table has 81,000 or so clones, under 85% appearing once. The material sequenced was peripheral blood, taken from a patient treated with radiotherapy plus ipilimumab. The receptors stem from a human donor with non-small cell lung cancer who had stable disease on radiotherapy plus ipilimumab.

The chain recombines TRBV6-5 with TRBJ2-3, with D tentatively TRBD2 (6 bases). CDR1 and CDR2 from the germline V gene are MNHEY and SVGAGI. V lost 4 bases to trimming and J lost 5 bases, with 19 bases between them. This CDR3 comprises 16 residues. The CDR3 region is CASSSVRGGVVDTQYF. The CDR3 bases are TGTGCCAGCAGTTCAGTACGGGGCGGGGTGGTAGATACGCAGTATTTT.

The chain has TRBV9 and TRBJ1-4; D not resolved. CDR1 SGDLS and CDR2 YYNGEE come from the germline V gene. V was pared by 3 bases and J by 7 bases, with 19 bases between. The CDR3 length is 16 residues. CDR3 in DNA: TGTGCCAGCAGCGCGCGGGGAGGGAGGGTAGGTGAAAAACTGTTTTTT. The encoded protein is CASSARGGRVGEKLFF.

The rearrangement uses TRBV10-2 and TRBJ1-5; no definite D call. V lost 0 bases, J lost 3 bases, and 9 bases lay in between. The CDR3 is 15 residues long. Germline V lookup: CDR1 WSHSY, CDR2 SAAADI. CDR3 loop: CASSESGGNNQPQHF. CDR3 DNA: TGCGCCAGCAGTGAGTCGGGAGGGAACAATCAGCCCCAGCATTTT.

The count of this clone is one. CDR3 sequence: CASSLRSGTGGREQFF. CDR3 coding DNA: TGTGCCAGCAGTTTAAGATCCGGGACAGGGGGCCGGGAGCAGTTCTTC. The V and J genes are TRBV27 and TRBJ2-1; 12 bases are a match to TRBD1. The CDR3 runs 16 residues. V lost 2 bases to trimming and J lost 10 bases; unmatched junction nucleotides: 9. Per germline, CDR1 MNHEY and CDR2 SMNVEV (reference sequence).

This clone was counted once. The V gene is TRBV25-1, the J gene TRBJ1-6; D gene uncertain. The V gene's germline CDR1 is MGHDK and CDR2 SYGVNS. The V gene lost 3 bases and the J gene lost 14 bases, with 8 bases spanning the gap. This CDR3 comprises 11 residues. The CDR3 sequence is CASSDLQALHF. For the CDR3, the DNA is TGTGCCAGCAGTGATCTGCAGGCCCTCCACTTT.

This clone was seen a single time. The rearrangement links TRBV18 to TRBJ2-3, with 7 nucleotides matching TRBD2. The V and J ends lost 2 bases and 3 bases, in that order; junction bases with no gene match: 2. Germline V gene data show CDR1 as KGHSH and CDR2 as LQKENI. The CDR3 has 14 amino acids. CDR3 nucleotides: TGTGCCAGCTCACCAGCGGGAGTAACAGATACGCAGTATTTT. Amino acid sequence: CASSPAGVTDTQYF.

The rearrangement links TRBV9 to TRBJ1-1, with D maybe TRBD1 (6 bases). The CDR3 is 16 amino acids. Per germline, CDR1 SGDLS and CDR2 YYNGEE. V dropped 3 bases and J dropped 2 bases, with 17 bases sitting between them. The CDR3 here is CASSEGGLIGNTEAFF. Here the CDR3 DNA reads TGTGCCAGCAGCGAGGGGGGGTTGATAGGAAACACTGAAGCTTTCTTT.

J is TRBJ2-1 and V is TRBV5-1, with 10 bases matching TRBD2. Trimming removed 6 bases from V and 1 base from J; junction bases left unmatched: 7. The CDR3 is made up of 16 amino acids. The germline CDR1 and CDR2 sequences are SGHRS and YFSETQ. Written as DNA, the CDR3 is TGCGCCAGCACCTTAGCGGGAGGCCGTTCCTACAATGAGCAGTTCTTC. This gives the protein CASTLAGGRSYNEQFF.

This chain connects TRBV6-6 to TRBJ1-2; 9 bases map to TRBD1. The trim removed 4 bases at V and 5 bases at J, leaving 11 bases unmatched. The CDR3 length is 16 residues. Germline CDR1 and CDR2: MNHNY and SVGAGI (reference sequence). The CDR3 loop is CASSSPQGAFFYGYTF. CDR3 nucleotides: TGTGCCAGCAGTTCCCCACAGGGGGCTTTTTTTTATGGCTACACCTTC.

The V call is TRBV27, the J call TRBJ1-1, with D perhaps TRBD1 (6 bases). Looked up from germline, CDR1 is MNHEY and CDR2 is SMNVEV (reference sequence). V lost 6 bases to trimming and J lost 2 bases, with 13 bases between them. The CDR3 covers 14 residues. The CDR3 here is CASRRADRNTEAFF. CDR3 nucleotide sequence: TGTGCCAGCAGGAGAGCGGACAGAAACACTGAAGCTTTCTTT.

CDR3 nucleotides: TGTGCCAGCAGCTTAACAGCGGTCGATGAGCAGTTCTTC. As protein: CASSLTAVDEQFF. The V call is TRBV11-2, the J call TRBJ2-1, with a tentative D call TRBD2 (5 bases). Germline CDR1 SGHAT, CDR2 FQNNGV. The CDR3 has 13 amino acids. Deletions cut 2 bases from V and 8 bases from J, with 10 bases between.